The clone carrying this T cell receptor (beta chain) was counted a few times. Its specificity is not known. The entry originates in a study of identical twins. Points from the study as a whole: Part of the zero-insertion signal could reflect confounding by invariant MAIT and iNKT cells. Among monozygotic twins, out-of-frame TCR alpha sharing exceeded what models predicted.

There are 13 residues in the CDR3. The J segment lost 5 bases and the V segment lost 6 bases, leaving 4 bases of the junction unmatched. Template switching added a universal primer site, and cDNA bore unique molecular identifiers. Using its own MiXCR run on the 5' RACE reads, TCRdb lists one record per CDR3 protein. Of more than 650,000 distinct CDR3 sequences listed, 6% to 6.5% are singletons. The J gene is TRBJ1-5, the V gene TRBV12-3 or TRBV12-4, with 7 positions matching TRBD1. The source material was naive T cells sorted from blood. The receptor was isolated from a man younger than 35 in good health. CDR3 in DNA: TGTGCCAGCAGCCAGACAGGGTATCAGCCCCAGCATTTT. Residues: CASSQTGYQPQHF.